The 13 T cell receptor beta chains below all came from one sample that was sequenced in a study of T-cell memory formation after mild COVID-19. From the 5' RACE reads, TCRdb called clonotypes with MiXCR, one entry per CDR3 protein. The repertoire holds under 450,000 distinct CDR3 sequences, with around an eighth as singletons. Sequencing was done on a sample of PBMCs or a T cell subset sorted from them (not recorded which). The receptors stem from a man between 18 and 29 years old who had mild COVID-19 (a few samples of this study predate the infection). Cell type and time point are not known.

This clonotype was seen more than once but under ten times. The rearrangement joins TRBV6-2 or TRBV6-3 to TRBJ2-5; 8 bases agree with TRBD2. Per the germline V gene, CDR1 is MNHEY and CDR2 is SVGEGT. V gave up 8 bases and J gave up 12 bases; unmatched junction bases: 14. The CDR3 extends over 13 amino acids. This chain's CDR3 is CASQEGELADKYF. As DNA, the CDR3 is TGTGCCAGCCAAGAAGGAGAACTAGCGGACAAGTACTTC.

The CDR3 sequence is CASSPGTEKNIQYF. In nucleotides, the CDR3 is TGTGCCAGCTCACCAGGGACAGAGAAAAACATTCAGTACTTC. The genes are TRBV18 and TRBJ2-4, with 7 bases identical to TRBD1. In germline, CDR1 is KGHSH, CDR2 LQKENI. The V and J ends lost 2 bases and 4 bases, in that order; junction bases with no gene match: 2. The CDR3 contains 14 residues.

The V and J genes are TRBV6-5 and TRBJ2-6; D perhaps matches TRBD1 (5 bases). V was pared by 6 bases and J by 0 bases, with 18 bases between. Germline CDR1 reads MNHEY; CDR2 reads SVGAGI. This CDR3 region has 18 residues. CDR3 loop: CASSLGVGASSGANVLTF. The CDR3 DNA sequence: TGTGCCAGCAGCCTCGGAGTAGGGGCGAGCTCTGGGGCCAACGTCCTGACTTTC.

This chain uses TRBV6-2 or TRBV6-3 with TRBJ2-1; TRBD2 is a possible D gene (6 bases). The CDR3 is made up of 14 amino acids. The germline V gene has CDR1 MNHEY and CDR2 SVGEGT. The ends were cut back, 2 bases at V and 8 bases at J, with 13 bases in the middle. The CDR3 region has the DNA TGTGCCAGCAGTTACGGCGGGACCACAGATGAGCAGTTCTTC. Its protein is CASSYGGTTDEQFF.

Only a few counts were recorded for this clonotype. The chain links TRBV7-2 to TRBJ2-7, with TRBD2 as a possible D gene (5 bases). V was shortened by 1 base and J by 3 bases, with 10 bases between the two germline ends. The CDR3 totals 14 residues. Germline CDR1 SGHTA, CDR2 FQGNSA. The DNA for the CDR3 is TGTGCCAGCAGCTTAGACGCGGGTCTCTACGAGCAGTACGTC. Protein product: CASSLDAGLYEQYV.

The J gene is TRBJ1-2, the V gene TRBV19; D is unclear. V lost 4 bases, J lost 4 bases, and 10 bases lay in between. From germline, CDR1 is LNHDA and CDR2 SQIVND (reference sequence). The CDR3 sequence is 13 residues long. The CDR3 sequence is CASSSRQSYGYTF. In nucleotides, the CDR3 is TGTGCCAGTAGTAGCCGGCAGAGCTATGGCTACACCTTC.

The chain recombines TRBV28 with TRBJ1-2; D is undetermined. The CDR3 has 13 amino acids. In germline, CDR1 is MDHEN, CDR2 SYDVKM. Trimming shortened V by 4 bases and J by 4 bases, and 10 bases separated the two germline ends. This CDR3 reads CASSSAASYGYTF. The CDR3 region has the DNA TGTGCCAGCAGTTCGGCGGCTTCCTATGGCTACACCTTC.

This clonotype has a handful of counts. This rearrangement joins TRBV7-9 to TRBJ1-2, with D hard to call. The CDR3 is 10 residues long. CDR1 is SEHNR, CDR2 FQNEAQ, per germline (reference sequence). Trimming pared 5 bases from V and 7 bases from J, leaving 5 bases between. CDR3 in DNA: TGTGCCAGCAGCGCTAGTGGCTACACCTTC. It specifies CASSASGYTF. The variable domain in full, with the rest retrieved from reference TRBV7-9 and TRBJ1-2, is DTGVSQNPRHKITKRGQNVTFRCDPISEHNRLYWYRQTLGQGPEFLTYFQNEAQLEKSRLLSDRFSAERPKGSFSTLEIQRTEQGDSAMYLCASSASGYTFGSGTRLTVV.

The V gene is TRBV20-1, the J gene TRBJ2-5, with 7 bases lining up with TRBD2. The CDR3 spans 14 residues. Germline trimming cut 3 bases from V and 5 bases from J; bases unmatched to any gene: 9. Looked up from germline, CDR1 is DFQATT and CDR2 is SNEGSKA (reference sequence). Here the CDR3 DNA reads TGCAGTGCTAGGGAGGGAGGGGTAACCGAGACCCAGTACTTC. This codes for CSAREGGVTETQYF.

This clonotype was counted at least ten times. V is TRBV20-1 and J is TRBJ2-1; a weak D match, TRBD2 (6 bases). Per germline, CDR1 DFQATT and CDR2 SNEGSKA (reference sequence). The CDR3 consists of 13 residues. V dropped 0 bases and J dropped 8 bases, with 11 bases sitting between them. The CDR3 protein is CSARDPAGYEQFF. In nucleotides, the CDR3 is TGCAGTGCTAGAGACCCCGCGGGGTATGAGCAGTTCTTC.

This clonotype was detected many times. This chain links TRBV7-2 with TRBJ1-5; TRBD1 might be the D (6 bases). Trimming took 5 bases from V and 5 from J, leaving 10 bases between them. The germline V gene encodes CDR1 SGHTA and CDR2 FQGNSA. The CDR3 runs to 13 residues. CDR3 loop: CASSPWTDQPQHF. The CDR3 DNA sequence: TGTGCCAGCAGCCCGTGGACAGATCAGCCCCAGCATTTT.

This clonotype was counted only a few times. The V gene is TRBV10-2, the J gene TRBJ2-3, with 13 bases fitting TRBD2. In germline, CDR1 is WSHSY, CDR2 SAAADI. V trimming: 6 bases; J trimming: 6 bases; junction bases outside the gene matches: 12. This CDR3 has 17 residues. This CDR3 is CASRRSGTSGDGDTQYF. The CDR3 DNA reads as TGCGCCAGCAGACGATCGGGGACTAGCGGGGACGGGGATACGCAGTATTTT.

The genes are TRBV24-1 and TRBJ2-3, with D unclear. The CDR3 sequence is 15 residues long. Germline loops: CDR1 KGHDR, CDR2 SFDVKD. Deletions cut 3 bases from V and 1 base from J, with 10 bases between. The CDR3 DNA reads TGTGCCACCAGTGATGTTACGTGGGGCACAGATACGCAGTATTTT. It codes for CATSDVTWGTDTQYF.